Presented here are 21 T cell receptor beta chains from one specimen sequenced in a study of blood T cell repertoires in COVID-19. Sequencing was performed with immunoSEQ multiplex PCR; in TCRdb, only in-frame clones are kept and a portion is missing. The sample lists under 200,000 clones, 80% to 95% occurring once. Sequenced sample: peripheral blood. The receptor set was obtained from a man aged 50 to 60 with acute or convalescent COVID-19.

This sequence joins TRBV28 and TRBJ2-5; D not certain. The length of the CDR3 is 17 residues. The germline CDR1 and CDR2 sequences are MDHEN and SYDVKM. Trimming pared 2 bases from V and 0 bases from J, leaving 16 bases between. The CDR3 coding sequence is TGTGCCAGCAGTTTACCCCGCGGCAGAGCGTACCAAGAGACCCAGTACTTC. Its protein product is CASSLPRGRAYQETQYF.

V is TRBV7-6 and J is TRBJ2-2, with 9 bases lining up with TRBD2. V lost 5 bases and J lost 3; bases outside the gene matches: 10. CDR1 is SGHVS, CDR2 FNYEAQ, per germline. The CDR3 contains 17 residues. This chain's CDR3 is CASSPLDSGGDTGELFF. The CDR3, as DNA: TGTGCCAGCAGCCCCCTTGATAGCGGGGGAGACACCGGGGAGCTGTTTTTT.

The sample holds one count of this clone. The gene calls are TRBV5-1 and TRBJ2-3; tentatively, D is TRBD2 (6 bases). Germline V gene data show CDR1 as SGHRS and CDR2 as YFSETQ. Trimming removed 4 bases from V and 3 bases from J, with 9 bases in between. This CDR3 is 13 amino acids long. The CDR3 sequence: CASSGGRTDTQYF. CDR3 in DNA: TGCGCCAGCAGCGGGGGGAGGACAGATACGCAGTATTTT.

This sequence joins TRBV7-5 and TRBJ2-2; TRBD1, as called in the table, went unchecked against the DNA. TRBV7-5 is labeled a pseudogene. The CDR3 is 17 amino acids. CDR3 DNA: TGTGTCAGAAGCTTAGTCCCTGCAGGGGCAAACACCGGGGAGCTGTTTTTT. Translating it yields CVRSLVPAGANTGELFF.

The chain combines TRBV3-1 (or the pseudogene TRBV3-2) with TRBJ2-3; D is possibly TRBD2 (5 bases). V lost 1 base and J lost 9, with 8 bases in between. Germline CDR1 LGHDT, CDR2 YNNKEL (reference sequence). The CDR3 covers 12 residues. The CDR3 coding sequence is TGTGCCAGCAGCCAAGTCCCGGGGACGCAGTATTTT. Protein product: CASSQVPGTQYF.

The chain joins TRBV27 to TRBJ2-1, with TRBD2 matching over 11 bases. This CDR3 is 16 amino acids long. With V trimmed by 3 bases and J by 8 bases, 9 bases remained unmatched. Germline V gives CDR1 MNHEY, CDR2 SMNVEV (reference sequence). The CDR3 DNA follows: TGTGCCAGCAGTTTCCCCGGGACTAGCGGCGGGGATGAGCAGTTCTTC. Its translation: CASSFPGTSGGDEQFF.

This chain connects TRBV21-1 to TRBJ2-3; the table gives TRBD1 as D, unverified against the DNA. TRBV21-1 is a recognized pseudogene. The CDR3 is made up of 17 amino acids. The CDR3 nucleotides read TGTGCCAGCAGCAACCATCATGACAGGGAAATCACAGATACGCAGTATTTT. Amino acids: CASSNHHDREITDTQYF.

The chain combines TRBV6-6 with TRBJ1-1, with D uncertain. Germline CDR1 and CDR2: MNHNY and SVGAGI (reference sequence). The CDR3 is made up of 13 amino acids. Deletions cut 7 bases from V and 10 bases from J, with 19 bases between. CDR3 DNA: TGTGCCAGCACCACCGGCGGCGGGATGGTAGCTTTCTTT. It is translated as CASTTGGGMVAFF.

The chain combines TRBV29-1 with TRBJ2-1; D perhaps matches TRBD2 (6 bases). The CDR3 consists of 12 residues. V dropped 7 bases and J dropped 8 bases, with 15 bases sitting between them. Germline-derived CDR1 and CDR2 are SQVTM and ANQGSEA. The CDR3 protein is CSGDSTIDEQFF. CDR3 sequence (DNA): TGCAGCGGGGACTCTACGATAGATGAGCAGTTCTTC.

This chain uses TRBV29-1 with TRBJ1-1, with TRBD1 matching 9 bases. The CDR3 loop spans 14 amino acids. Per germline, CDR1 SQVTM and CDR2 ANQGSEA. After removal of 7 bases from V and 0 bases from J, the junction contained 6 bases not matched to a gene. The CDR3 DNA reads TGCAGCGGAGACAGGGGGATTCTGAACACTGAAGCTTTCTTT. This gives the protein CSGDRGILNTEAFF.

This clone came up once. The CDR3 sequence is CASVAGRTEAFF. The CDR3 region has the DNA TGTGCCAGCGTCGCAGGGCGGACTGAAGCTTTCTTT. The chain recombines TRBV6-5 with TRBJ1-1, with D perhaps matching TRBD1 (5 bases). The CDR3 is 12 amino acids. The V gene's germline CDR1 is MNHEY and CDR2 SVGAGI. V lost 8 bases and J 5 bases, leaving 12 bases between the germline ends.

The chain combines TRBV28 with TRBJ1-6; 7 bases agree with TRBD1. The CDR3 consists of 17 residues. Germline V gene data show CDR1 as MDHEN and CDR2 as SYDVKM. J lost 4 bases, V lost 4 bases, and 10 bases had no gene match. The CDR3 spells CASSSQAGTEYNSPLHF. Written as DNA, the CDR3 is TGTGCCAGCAGTTCCCAAGCCGGGACAGAGTATAATTCACCCCTCCACTTT.

V is TRBV5-4 and J is TRBJ2-1; 8 positions agree with TRBD2. CDR1 is SGHNT, CDR2 YYREEE, per germline (reference sequence). This CDR3 has 14 residues. Trimming cost V 2 bases and J 8 bases; bases outside gene matches: 6. DNA for the CDR3: TGTGCCAGCAGCTTCGGCGGGGGGACGGATGAGCAGTTCTTC. Protein sequence: CASSFGGGTDEQFF.

This clone was found a few times. J is TRBJ1-4 and V is TRBV7-8; D perhaps matches TRBD1 (5 bases). This CDR3 has 17 residues. CDR1 and CDR2 from the germline V gene are SGHVS and FQNEAQ. V was pared by 6 bases and J by 4 bases, with 21 bases between. This CDR3 reads CASRRGGPTLHNEKLFF. Here the CDR3 DNA reads TGTGCCAGCAGGAGGGGAGGGCCCACATTACATAATGAAAAACTGTTTTTT. Full variable domain (outside the CDR3, taken from reference TRBV7-8 and TRBJ1-4): GAGVSQSPRYKVAKRGQDVALRCDPISGHVSLFWYQQALGQGPEFLTYFQNEAQLDKSGLPSDRFFAERPEGSVSTLKIQRTQQEDSAVYLCASRRGGPTLHNEKLFFGSGTQLSVL.

J is TRBJ1-5 and V is TRBV28; TRBD1 matches at 8 bases. V shed 4 bases, J shed 5 bases, and the junction held 7 bases outside the gene matches. This CDR3 contains 15 residues. Looked up from germline, CDR1 is MDHEN and CDR2 is SYDVKM. CDR3 region: CASSSGGLVDQPQHF. CDR3 bases: TGTGCCAGCAGTTCAGGGGGCCTGGTCGATCAGCCCCAGCATTTT.

The chain employs TRBV6-5 and TRBJ1-2; D ambiguous. Trimming took off 0 bases at V and 7 bases at J, with 18 bases between the two ends. CDR3 length: 16 amino acids. Germline loops: CDR1 MNHEY, CDR2 SVGAGI. The CDR3 DNA is TGTGCCAGCAGTTACTCGTTCCCCTTGGTGGAGGGTGGCTACACCTTC. As protein: CASSYSFPLVEGGYTF.

The rearrangement joins TRBV7-9 to TRBJ2-5; perhaps TRBD2 as D (5 bases). The CDR3 is made up of 14 amino acids. Germline values: CDR1 SEHNR, CDR2 FQNEAQ (reference sequence). Trimming removed 2 bases at V and 2 bases at J, with 9 bases between. The CDR3 loop is CASSLFGVQETQYF. The CDR3 nucleotides are TGTGCCAGCAGCTTATTCGGGGTACAAGAGACCCAGTACTTC.

This clone was detected only a few times. V gene TRBV4-3 combines with J gene TRBJ1-1; D perhaps matches TRBD1 (5 bases). Looked up from germline, CDR1 is LGHNA and CDR2 is YSLEER. V was cut by 1 base and J by 8 bases, with 11 bases left in between. CDR3 size: 13 residues. The DNA of the CDR3 is TGCGCCAGCAGCCAAGGGGTCAGGGTGGAAGCTTTCTTT. It codes for CASSQGVRVEAFF.

The J gene is TRBJ2-1, the V gene TRBV7-8; 8 nucleotides align to TRBD1. The V gene end was trimmed by 1 base and the J gene end by 8 bases; junction bases not matched to a gene: 10. The CDR3 covers 16 residues. The germline V gene has CDR1 SGHVS and CDR2 FQNEAQ. CDR3 nucleotide sequence: TGTGCCAGCAGCTTAGTTGGGACAGGAGGTTCCCATGAGCAGTTCTTC. Translated, it gives CASSLVGTGGSHEQFF.

This sequence joins TRBV19 and TRBJ1-1; D unclear. Trimming pared 3 bases from V and 1 base from J, leaving 6 bases between. This CDR3 region has 13 residues. CDR1 is LNHDA and CDR2 is SQIVND in the germline V gene (reference sequence). CDR3: CASSMTGNTEAFF. In nucleotides, the CDR3 is TGTGCCAGTAGTATGACGGGGAACACTGAAGCTTTCTTT.

V and J are TRBV29-1 and TRBJ2-1; TRBD2 matches 7 bases. The J segment lost 8 bases and the V segment lost 6 bases, leaving 19 bases of the junction unmatched. The CDR3 has 16 amino acids. Germline-derived CDR1 and CDR2 are SQVTM and ANQGSEA. The CDR3 nucleotides are TGCAGCGTCACCGAGGCCCTTCGCGGGAGTGGGGATGAGCAGTTCTTC. This translates into CSVTEALRGSGDEQFF.